This T cell receptor beta chain appears in the sequencing data of a study of cytomegalovirus exposure and HLA in healthy donors. Overall study context: Researchers found that 81% of 350 to 500 genotyped donors fell within the Caucasian-associated ancestry cluster. Study-wide results and caveats: In a later analysis, TCR beta V- and J-gene trimming showed a link to a missense DCLRE1C variant. The authors later found most CMV-associated TCR beta chains appeared HLA-restricted.

Amplification used 60 Vbeta primers and 13 Jbeta primers. Sequencing was performed with immunoSEQ multiplex PCR; in TCRdb, only in-frame clones are kept and a portion is missing. This table holds over 100,000 clones, around four fifths found once. This CDR3 is 13 amino acids long. CDR1 is SNHLY, CDR2 FYNNEI, per germline. With V trimmed by 6 bases and J by 4 bases, 5 bases remained unmatched. This clone has only a few counts. As yet, its antigen is unknown. Sample: PBMCs. The receptor was isolated from a woman between 50 and 59 years old in good health and CMV-seropositive. V gene TRBV2 combines with J gene TRBJ2-5; TRBD1 matches at 7 bases. This CDR3 is CASRTGYRETQYF. For the CDR3, the DNA is TGTGCCAGCAGGACAGGGTATCGAGAGACCCAGTACTTC.